This is a list of T cell receptor beta chains from one sample in a study of graft-versus-host responses after intestinal transplantation. Generated by immunoSEQ multiplex PCR, the TCRdb table keeps only in-frame clones and is missing some. This sample carries about 15,000 clones, 67% of them seen once, and the ten largest clones take 9%. The specimen was ileum tissue, collected 650 to 700 days after intestinal transplantation. All receptors come from a human patient who received an intestinal transplant, so some T cells may come from the graft donor. Each CDR3 is given with its conserved first and last residue. Fields, in order: J gene, V gene, clone size, D gene, CDR3 DNA, CDR3 protein. The D gene is left open where the match is weak. Size values are once, few and many counts, or a class for expanded clones, and some rows have none.

>TRBJ1-1|TRBV6-6|.|TRBD1
TGTGCCAGCAGTTTACAGGGGAGGACTGAAGCTTTCTTT
CASSLQGRTEAFF
>TRBJ1-2|TRBV4-3|.|TRBD1
TGCGCCAGCAGCCAAGATATAACAGGGGGCGGGTATGGCTACACCTTC
CASSQDITGGGYGYTF
>TRBJ2-7|TRBV19|.|TRBD1
TGTGCCAGTAGTATCCGGGGACAGGGGGCGTTTTACGAGCAGTACTTC
CASSIRGQGAFYEQYF
>TRBJ1-2|TRBV30|few|.
TGTGCCTGGAACATAAATACCGGAGCGGATGGCTACACCTTC
CAWNINTGADGYTF
>TRBJ1-6|TRBV9|.|.
TGTGCCAGCAGCGTAGACAGCCCCAGGGAACCCCTCCACTTT
CASSVDSPREPLHF
>TRBJ2-1|TRBV12-5|.|TRBD1
TGTGCTAGTACCCAGACAGGGGGCAAGTTCCATGAGCAGTTCTTC
CASTQTGGKFHEQFF
>TRBJ2-3|TRBV7-2|few|.
TGTGCCAGCAGCTGGTCCGGGGGGCCCGTTAGCACAGATACGCAGTATTTT
CASSWSGGPVSTDTQYF
>TRBJ1-2|TRBV5-1|.|TRBD1
TGCGCCAGCAGCTTGGAGGGACAGGGGGCAAGAGGCTACACCTTC
CASSLEGQGARGYTF
>TRBJ2-1|TRBV5-4|few|.
TGTGCCAGCAGCTTCCGACAGAACAATGAGCAGTTCTTC
CASSFRQNNEQFF
>TRBJ2-3|TRBV4-3|.|TRBD2
TGCGCCAGCAGTAGGCTAGCGGGGGCTGATACGCAGTATTTT
CASSRLAGADTQYF
>TRBJ1-4|TRBV6-1|.|.
TGTGCCAGCAAACCCGGGGGTTACGAAAAACTGTTTTTT
CASKPGGYEKLFF
>TRBJ2-1|TRBV7-2|.|TRBD2
TGTGCCAGCAGCCCTGACGGCGGGGGGTACAATGAGCAGTTCTTC
CASSPDGGGYNEQFF
>TRBJ2-3|TRBV4-3|few|.
TGCGCCAGCAGCCAGGATGCGGGTTCCCGCACAGATACGCAGTATTTT
CASSQDAGSRTDTQYF
>TRBJ2-3|TRBV6-5|few|.
TGTGCCAGCAGGAGGACAGACACAGATACGCAGTATTTT
CASRRTDTDTQYF
>TRBJ2-3|TRBV10-3|.|.
TGTGCCATCAGTGACTCAGCCAGGGGTCCCACAGATACGCAGTATTTT
CAISDSARGPTDTQYF
>TRBJ1-5|TRBV7-9|.|TRBD1
TGTGCCAGCAGCCTCACAGGGGATAGCAATCAGCCCCAGCATTTT
CASSLTGDSNQPQHF
>TRBJ2-7|TRBV7-9|once|.
TGTGCCAGCAGCTTAGCTCTCTACGAGCAGTACTTC
CASSLALYEQYF
>TRBJ2-1|TRBV29-1|.|.
TGCAGCGCACGCACACAGGGGGGGAATGAGCAGTTCTTC
CSARTQGGNEQFF
>TRBJ2-2|TRBV2|.|.
TGTGCCAGCAAAGGTAGAGGCCGGGACACCGGGGAGCTGTTTTTT
CASKGRGRDTGELFF
>TRBJ2-3|TRBV5-1|.|.
TGCGCCAGCAGCCCCTCCTCAGATACGCAGTATTTT
CASSPSSDTQYF
>TRBJ2-3|TRBV19|few|.
TGTGCCAGTAGTACAGGGGACACACACACAGATACGCAGTATTTT
CASSTGDTHTDTQYF
>TRBJ2-1|TRBV6-1|.|TRBD2
TGTGCCAGCAGTGTTAGAATCGGGACTAGCGGTTTTTGGGTTAATGAGCAGTTCTTC
CASSVRIGTSGFWVNEQFF
>TRBJ1-6|TRBV5-1|few|.
TGCGCCAGCAGAATATTACAGTATAATTCACCCCTCCACTTT
CASRILQYNSPLHF
>TRBJ1-1|TRBV29-1|.|.
TGCAGCGTTGGAACTGGTGACACTGAAGCTTTCTTT
CSVGTGDTEAFF